This T cell receptor (beta chain) derives from a study of liver allograft versus peripheral blood T cells. In the study overall: Intrahepatic T cell receptor repertoires from transplanted livers were compared against repertoires in recipients' peripheral blood.

Regarding the study as a whole: Intragraft T cell receptor repertoires of liver allografts were reportedly distinct from those in peripheral blood.

TCRdb re-called the reads through MiXCR, storing one row per CDR3 protein. The table lists 10,000 or so distinct CDR3 sequences, about 18% of them singletons. Deletions cut 1 base from V and 6 bases from J, with 10 bases between. The CDR3 consists of 15 residues. Germline V lookup: CDR1 LNHDA, CDR2 SQIVND (reference sequence). This clonotype is termed medium-sized. The antigen remains unidentified. This TCR was sampled from a human patient who had a liver transplant. Some of the T cells may derive from the graft donor. The V call is TRBV19, the J call TRBJ1-6; D ambiguous. The CDR3 DNA sequence: TGTGCCAGTAGTATAGGAACCCTCTCTAATTCACCCCTCCACTTT. Translation: CASSIGTLSNSPLHF.